One and the same sample provided the 20 T cell receptor beta chains below, sequenced in a study of CD8+CD57+ T cells in acquired aplastic anemia. It was genomic DNA that served as the template for profiling TCR beta VDJ and CDR3. TCRdb re-derived calls from the reads in MiXCR, one entry per CDR3 protein. The sample has hundreds of thousands of distinct CDR3 sequences, just under 70% seen once; the top ten hold 4%. The sequenced sample was sorted CD4+, CD8+, or CD8+CD57+ T cells (not recorded which) from PBMCs. The receptor set was obtained from a human donor in good health, serving as a control.

This clonotype has ten or more counts. V and J are TRBV13 and TRBJ2-3, with 9 bases matching TRBD2. Germline V gene data show CDR1 as PRHDT and CDR2 as FYEKMQ (reference sequence). V was pared by 5 bases and J by 2 bases, with 11 bases of the junction left unmatched. This CDR3 comprises 17 residues. The CDR3, as DNA: TGTGCCAGCAGCCCACCCTTAGGCGGGGGGGTCACAGATACGCAGTATTTT. Translating gives CASSPPLGGGVTDTQYF.

The chain employs TRBV20-1 and TRBJ1-2, with no clear D. Trimming cost V 7 bases and J 9 bases, with 21 bases left between them. The germline V gene has CDR1 DFQATT and CDR2 SNEGSKA (reference sequence). The CDR3 covers 13 residues. The CDR3 nucleotides are TGCAGTGTTTACAACATGGGCGGCTACAGCTACACCTTC. This encodes CSVYNMGGYSYTF.

The V call is TRBV11-2, the J call TRBJ2-2, with TRBD2 matching over 10 bases. The CDR3 consists of 18 residues. Germline V lookup: CDR1 SGHAT, CDR2 FQNNGV. After removal of 1 base from V and 2 bases from J, the junction contained 7 bases not matched to a gene. The CDR3 reads CASSLVGSGGSNTGELFF. As DNA, the CDR3 is TGTGCCAGCAGCTTAGTTGGTAGCGGGGGGTCTAACACCGGGGAGCTGTTTTTT.

This clonotype was counted between two and nine times. The genes are TRBV30 and TRBJ1-6; 7 positions agree with TRBD1. The CDR3 extends over 13 amino acids. V was clipped by 2 bases and J by 9 bases; unmatched bases: 4. Germline values: CDR1 GTSNPN, CDR2 SVGIG (reference sequence). CDR3 loop: CAWSIGGTSPLHF. The CDR3 DNA is TGTGCCTGGAGTATAGGGGGCACTTCACCCCTCCACTTT. Looking up the rest from reference TRBV30 and TRBJ1-6 gives the full variable domain: SQTIHQWPATLVQPVGSPLSLECTVEGTSNPNLYWYRQAAGRGLQLLFYSVGIGQISSEVPQNLSASRPQDRQFILSSKKLLLSDSGFYLCAWSIGGTSPLHFGNGTRLTVT.

This clonotype was counted between two and nine times. The J gene is TRBJ2-7, the V gene TRBV10-3, with D possibly being TRBD2 (5 bases). Germline V CDR1 and CDR2: ENHRY, SYGVKD. CDR3 length: 13 amino acids. Trimming shortened V by 10 bases and J by 3 bases, and 16 bases separated the two germline ends. As DNA, the CDR3 is TGTGCCACAGAGGACGGTCGGGACTACGAGCAGTACTTC. It yields the protein CATEDGRDYEQYF.

This clonotype was detected only once. Its ends do not fully match the called genes, so a read error is possible. The J gene is TRBJ1-1, the V gene TRBV7-9, with a tentative D call TRBD1 (5 bases). Germline-derived CDR1 and CDR2 are SEHNR and FQNEAQ (reference sequence). This CDR3 has 15 residues. Here the CDR3 reads CASSSRPGVHSLAFF. The CDR3 region has the DNA TGCGCCAGCAGCTCTCGGCCGGGGGTGCACTCCTTAGCTTTCTTT.

The chain has TRBV20-1 and TRBJ2-7, with D perhaps TRBD1 (6 bases). V gave up 6 bases and J gave up 5 bases, with 20 bases separating them. The germline gives CDR1 DFQATT, CDR2 SNEGSKA (reference sequence). CDR3 length: 14 residues. The CDR3 coding sequence is TGCAGTGCCATTTCCGGCACAGGGAGTGACGAGCAGTACTTC. Its translation is CSAISGTGSDEQYF.

The table lists this clonotype with a count of one. The rearrangement uses TRBV5-1 and TRBJ1-2, with 7 bases identical to TRBD1. V was pared by 3 bases and J by 3 bases, with 5 bases of the junction left unmatched. Germline V CDR1 and CDR2: SGHRS, YFSETQ. The CDR3 is 14 amino acids. CDR3 amino acids: CASSSGRGDYGYTF. In nucleotides, the CDR3 is TGCGCCAGCAGCTCGGGCAGGGGGGACTATGGCTACACCTTC.

Details on this clonotype: At one of its ends the junction is not consistent with the germline gene, which may arise from a read error. V usage is TRBV9 and J usage is TRBJ1-2, with TRBD1 matching 10 bases. CDR3 size: 14 residues. Germline-derived CDR1 and CDR2 are SGDLS and YYNGEE. In DNA, the CDR3 is TGTGCCAGCAGCGTCGGGACAGGGGTCTACGAGCAGTCCTTC. Translation gives CASSVGTGVYEQSF.

The rearrangement uses TRBV20-1 and TRBJ1-1, with 11 bases identical to TRBD1. Trimming cost V 3 bases and J 5 bases; bases outside gene matches: 5. This CDR3 is built from 14 residues. Germline V gives CDR1 DFQATT, CDR2 SNEGSKA (reference sequence). The CDR3 nucleotides read TGCAGTGCTAGGGACAGGGGGCTTTGGACTGAAGCTTTCTTT. Protein sequence: CSARDRGLWTEAFF.

The rearrangement joins TRBV7-6 to TRBJ1-6; D may be TRBD1 (5 bases). Looked up from germline, CDR1 is SGHVS and CDR2 is FNYEAQ. This CDR3 contains 17 residues. The V and J ends lost 5 bases and 5 bases respectively, with 19 bases between them. The CDR3 here is CASSPSGVQPNNSPLHF. CDR3 DNA: TGTGCCAGCAGCCCCTCGGGGGTGCAACCGAATAATTCACCCCTCCACTTT.

As regards this clonotype: The CDR3 does not end in the conserved phenylalanine or tryptophan, so this is likely a read error. The limits of the CDR3 on the DNA are not certain, so only TCRdb's listed CDR3 is given. The V gene is TRBV9, the J gene TRBJ2-1; whether TRBD1, the table's D call, matches the DNA was not checked. The CDR3 adds up to 12 amino acids, both ends counted. Germline loops: CDR1 SGDLS, CDR2 YYNGEE. CDR3 residues: CASSSRGNEHSY.

This clonotype was picked up many times. The chain joins TRBV6-6 to TRBJ1-2, with a weak D call TRBD1 (6 bases). Germline CDR1 MNHNY, CDR2 SVGAGI (reference sequence). The CDR3 sequence is 13 residues long. Trimming cost V 4 bases and J 8 bases, with 14 bases left between them. The CDR3, as DNA: TGTGCCAGCAGTTCTGGACAGCATAGGGGCTACACCTTC. Its protein is CASSSGQHRGYTF.

As to this clonotype: The junction shows a germline mismatch at one end, possibly a read error. The chain has TRBV7-2 and TRBJ2-1; a possible D gene is TRBD2 (6 bases). Germline V gene lookup returns CDR1 SGHTA and CDR2 FQGNSA. The CDR3 runs 14 residues. CDR3 nucleotide sequence: TGTGCCAGCAGCCGAGGCGGACCGGGGGATGATCAGCACTTC. The encoded protein is CASSRGGPGDDQHF.

This clonotype was counted between two and nine times. One end of the junction fails to match germline, which may point to a read error. The J gene is TRBJ2-7, the V gene TRBV7-9; D gene ambiguous. The V gene's germline CDR1 is SEHNR and CDR2 FQNEAQ (reference sequence). The CDR3 is 13 amino acids. In DNA form, the CDR3 reads TGTGCCAGCAGCCCCGAAGGGTTGGACGAGCGGTACTTC. Amino acid sequence: CASSPEGLDERYF.

The gene calls are TRBV20-1 and TRBJ2-7, with TRBD1 identical over 9 bases. V was pared by 4 bases and J by 3 bases, with 4 bases of the junction left unmatched. CDR1 DFQATT and CDR2 SNEGSKA come from the germline V gene (reference sequence). The CDR3 has 13 amino acids. Written as DNA, the CDR3 is TGCAGTGCTATGGGACAGGGAGGCTACGAGCAGTACGTC. It encodes CSAMGQGGYEQYV.

This chain joins TRBV20-1 and TRBJ2-7; D unresolved. This CDR3 is 15 amino acids long. Trimming shortened V by 6 bases and J by 9 bases, and 27 bases separated the two germline ends. CDR1 is DFQATT and CDR2 is SNEGSKA in the germline V gene (reference sequence). CDR3 amino acids: CSARRHTEALGPQYF. The CDR3 DNA sequence: TGCAGTGCGAGACGGCACACTGAAGCCCTCGGTCCGCAGTACTTC.

The rearrangement links TRBV19 to TRBJ2-7; D is possibly TRBD1 (7 bases). The V end lost 11 bases, the J end lost 4 bases, and 15 bases lay between the germline ends. Germline assignment: CDR1 LNHDA and CDR2 SQIVND (reference sequence). CDR3 length equals 12 residues. CDR3 bases: TGTGCCTGGAGGGGACAGAAATACGAGCAGTACTTC. As protein: CAWRGQKYEQYF.

The count of this clonotype is one. The rearrangement joins TRBV9 to TRBJ1-4; no clear D. The CDR3 length is 14 residues. Germline V gives CDR1 SGDLS, CDR2 YYNGEE. Trimming left V 3 bases short and J 17 bases short, with 23 bases between. CDR3 region: CASSENYGYTLLFF. The CDR3 DNA reads TGTGCCAGCAGCGAAAACTATGGCTACACCTTACTTTTTTTT.

With regard to this clonotype: A read error may account for a junction end that differs from germline. V gene TRBV7-6 combines with J gene TRBJ2-5, with TRBD2 matching 9 bases. CDR3 length: 14 amino acids. Germline CDR1 and CDR2: SGHVS and FNYEAQ. In nucleotides, the CDR3 is TGTGCCAGCAGCTTAGTAGCGGGAGATACGCAGTATTTTTTC. This codes for CASSLVAGDTQYFF.